The subject of this entry is one TCR beta chain. These data come from a study of blood T cell repertoires in COVID-19. Study-level information: Donors in the United States, Italy and Spain gave samples during acute or convalescent COVID-19.

In the original analysis: Reference gene primer amplification yielded estimated nucleated cell counts. This table comes from immunoSEQ multiplex PCR, and its TCRdb copy is limited to in-frame clones, with some not included. The V and J calls and the clone size are those of that table, but D and trimming were determined from the DNA. The sample yields a few hundred thousand clones, 90% seen once. Losses at the gene ends were 4 bases for V and 7 bases for J; bases not matched to a gene: 9. The V gene's germline CDR1 is MNHEY and CDR2 SVGAGI. The CDR3 spans 14 residues. The material sequenced was peripheral blood. J is TRBJ2-7 and V is TRBV6-5, with TRBD2 identical over 8 bases. This receptor was obtained from a woman between 50 and 59 years old with COVID-19, enrolled during active disease. CDR3 residues: CASSSYGRAREQYF. The CDR3 DNA reads as TGTGCCAGCAGTTCCTACGGGAGGGCAAGGGAGCAGTACTTC.